These T cell receptor beta chains were read from a single sample in a study of PD-L1 blockade in urothelial cancer. The repertoire was sequenced with immunoSEQ multiplex PCR; TCRdb's copy has only in-frame clones and lacks some. This table holds more than 55,000 clones, 80% to 90% found once. The sequences come from PBMCs, collected around atezolizumab (anti-PD-L1) treatment. Every receptor here comes from a man in his sixties or seventies with urothelial cancer. Both conserved end residues are trimmed from each CDR3.

v_gene: TRBV5-8
CDR3aa: ASSSQGAEGYT

v_gene: TRBV6-5
CDR3aa: ASTPGLERGYT

v_gene: TRBV6-1
CDR3aa: ASSERDSNYEQY

v_gene: TRBV7-9
CDR3aa: ASSPSPGSFSGANVLT

v_gene: TRBV28
CDR3aa: ASSTPRQGTYGYT

v_gene: TRBV7-7
CDR3aa: ASSLGQGRVETQY

v_gene: TRBV28
CDR3aa: ASSSVQGSEQY

v_gene: TRBV6-1
CDR3aa: ASRDIAKNIQY

v_gene: TRBV28
CDR3aa: ASRGTSGGRGEQF

v_gene: TRBV7-3
CDR3aa: ASPRRLAGNEQF

v_gene: TRBV11-3
CDR3aa: ASSTRTESNQPQH

v_gene: TRBV4-1
CDR3aa: ASSGQNTEAF

v_gene: TRBV27
CDR3aa: ASPWGEWGTEAF

v_gene: TRBV28
CDR3aa: ASSPLTGGPGDNEQF